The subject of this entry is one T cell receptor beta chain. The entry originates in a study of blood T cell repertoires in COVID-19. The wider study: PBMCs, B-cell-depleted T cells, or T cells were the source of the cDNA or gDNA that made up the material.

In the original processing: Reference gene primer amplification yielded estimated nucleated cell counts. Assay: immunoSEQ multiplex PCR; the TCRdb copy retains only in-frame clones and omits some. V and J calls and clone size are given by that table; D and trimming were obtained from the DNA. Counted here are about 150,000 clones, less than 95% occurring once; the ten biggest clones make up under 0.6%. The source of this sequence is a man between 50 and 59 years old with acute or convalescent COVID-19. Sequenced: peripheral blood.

CDR3 nucleotides: TGTGCCAGCAGCTTAGGGGGGGGCAGGGGATACAATGAGCAGTTCTTC. Protein sequence: CASSLGGGRGYNEQFF. The genes are TRBV7-9 and TRBJ2-1; possible D gene TRBD2, 7 bases. Per the germline V gene, CDR1 is SEHNR and CDR2 is FQNEAQ (reference sequence). This CDR3 contains 16 residues. V lost 1 base, J lost 4 bases, and 14 bases lay in between.